This is a list of T cell receptor beta chains from one sample in a study of T cell responses to AZD1222 COVID-19 vaccine. Measured with immunoSEQ multiplex PCR; TCRdb has only the in-frame clones, and not every one. The table shows approximately 140,000 clones, with approximately 90% occurring only once. Sequencing used peripheral blood, obtained on day 0 of AZD1222 vaccination. The receptor source for this set is an adult in good health. Each CDR3 is given with its conserved first and last residue. Fields, in order: D gene, clone size, V gene, J gene, CDR3 DNA, CDR3 protein. D genes are given only for firm matches. Clone size is stated in some rows and not others, as once, few, many or a class when expanded.

NA	NA	TRBV11-3	TRBJ1-1	TGTGCCAGCAGCCCGCTAGGGTCTGTAGCTGAAGCTTTCTTT	CASSPLGSVAEAFF
NA	NA	TRBV4-1	TRBJ2-5	TGCGCCAGCAGCCAAGGGGGTCCGTTCTCAACCCAGTACTTC	CASSQGGPFSTQYF
TRBD2	NA	TRBV5-5	TRBJ2-2	TGTGCCAGCAGCCCGACTAGCGGGGTTTACACCGGGGAGCTGTTTTTT	CASSPTSGVYTGELFF
NA	NA	TRBV24-1	TRBJ1-5	TGTGCCACCAGTGACAGGGGTCAGCCCCAGCATTTT	CATSDRGQPQHF
NA	once	TRBV19	TRBJ1-5	TGTGCCAGTATCGACCTACCGGGGTGGGGCAATCAGCCCCAGCATTTT	CASIDLPGWGNQPQHF
NA	NA	TRBV7-8	TRBJ2-1	TGTGCCAGCAGTTCAGCCTCAGCACTTGAGCAGTTCTTC	CASSSASALEQFF
NA	NA	TRBV6-5	TRBJ2-1	TGTGCCAGCATATACCTTAGCGGAACATACAATGAGCAGTTCTTC	CASIYLSGTYNEQFF
NA	NA	TRBV19	TRBJ1-5	TGTGCCAGTAGTATTATGCAGGGTAGCAATCAGCCCCAGCATTTT	CASSIMQGSNQPQHF
TRBD1	few	TRBV19	TRBJ1-5	TGTGCCAGTAGTAAATGGCCCGGGACAGCTCAGCCCCAGCATTTT	CASSKWPGTAQPQHF
TRBD2	NA	TRBV29-1	TRBJ2-1	TGCAGCGTTGGTAGCGGGGTCTCCTACAATGAGCAGTTCTTC	CSVGSGVSYNEQFF
TRBD2	NA	TRBV6-4	TRBJ2-3	TGTGCCAGCAGTGACGACGGGGGGGACACAGATACGCAGTATTTT	CASSDDGGDTDTQYF
TRBD1	NA	TRBV28	TRBJ1-2	TGTGCCAGCAGTTTACCCAGGGGGGTCGGAAATGGCTACACCTTC	CASSLPRGVGNGYTF
NA	NA	TRBV7-9	TRBJ2-4	TGTGCCAGCAGCCGCGACCGGGACGGCAACATTCAGTACTTC	CASSRDRDGNIQYF
NA	NA	TRBV28	TRBJ2-2	TGTGCCAGCAGTTTCCTGGCGGGGGCGTTGACCGGGGAGCTGTTTTTT	CASSFLAGALTGELFF
NA	NA	TRBV10-3	TRBJ2-6	TGTGCCATCAGTGTCTCGGCCAACGTCCTGACTTTC	CAISVSANVLTF
NA	NA	TRBV4-3	TRBJ1-1	TGCGCCAGCAGCCAAGAGGCGTCGAACACTGAAGCTTTCTTT	CASSQEASNTEAFF
NA	NA	TRBV9	TRBJ1-2	TGTGCCAGCAGCGTAGGGGTCTATGGCTACACCTTC	CASSVGVYGYTF
TRBD2	NA	TRBV11-2	TRBJ2-7	TGTGCCAGCAGCTTAGATCTAGCGGGAGTACACGAGCAGTACTTC	CASSLDLAGVHEQYF